A selection of T cell receptor beta chains follows, all from one sample in a study of T cells in Graves' hyperthyroidism and ophthalmopathy. One entry per CDR3 protein results from TCRdb running MiXCR on the multiplex PCR reads. The sample carries 550,000 to 650,000 distinct CDR3 sequences, 14% recorded once. Specimen: blood. The receptors derive from a woman in her forties with Graves' hyperthyroidism. CDR3s include the opening cysteine and the closing phenylalanine or tryptophan. D genes are given only for firm matches. For some rows the clone size is stated as once, few or many, or as a class when expanded; others skip it.

many	TRBV28	TRBJ2-2	NA	TGTGCCAGCAGTTTTGTGTCTGAGGGACTGGTCGGGGAGCTGTTTTTT	CASSFVSEGLVGELFF
NA	TRBV7-6	TRBJ2-2	NA	TGTGCCAGCAGCTATGGCAGACTGAACACCGGGGAGCTGTTTTTT	CASSYGRLNTGELFF
many	TRBV28	TRBJ1-5	NA	TGTGCCAGCAGTTCCCTCACAGGGTCCAATCAGCCCCAGCATTTT	CASSSLTGSNQPQHF
few	TRBV29-1	TRBJ2-1	TRBD2	TGCAGCTTGATCGGGACTAGCGGGAGGGCTGGTGAGCAGTTCTTC	CSLIGTSGRAGEQFF
NA	TRBV20-1	TRBJ2-7	TRBD2	TGCAGTGCTAGCCCCATGGCTAGCGGGAGGTACGAGCAGTACTTC	CSASPMASGRYEQYF
many	TRBV20-1	TRBJ2-7	NA	TGCAGTGCTCCAATAGCGCCCTCCTACGAGCAGTACTTC	CSAPIAPSYEQYF
once	TRBV19	TRBJ1-5	TRBD1	TGTGCCAGTAGTATAGACCCACAGGGGAGGAATCAGCCCCAGCATTTT	CASSIDPQGRNQPQHF
many	TRBV28	TRBJ2-2	TRBD2	TGTGCCAGCAGGCGTCCGGGGGGAAACACCGGGGAGCTGTTTTTT	CASRRPGGNTGELFF
NA	TRBV19	TRBJ1-6	NA	TGTGCCAGTAGTCAACAAACGGAGGCCTATAATTCACCCCTCCACTTT	CASSQQTEAYNSPLHF
NA	TRBV20-1	TRBJ2-2	TRBD2	TGCAGTGCCGTAAGCGGGAGGGGCACCGGGGAGCTGTTTTTT	CSAVSGRGTGELFF
NA	TRBV3-1	TRBJ2-1	NA	TGTGCCAGCAGCACCCTCCAGGGGACTGAGCAGTTCTTC	CASSTLQGTEQFF
NA	TRBV6-1	TRBJ2-1	TRBD1	TGTGCCTGCAGGACAGGGAGAGGGATGTCCTACAATGAGCAGTTCTTC	CACRTGRGMSYNEQFF
many	TRBV12-3/TRBV12-4	TRBJ1-5	TRBD1	TGTGCCAGCAGTTTAACCGGGACAGGGAGCAATCAGCCCCAGCATTTT	CASSLTGTGSNQPQHF
few	TRBV18	TRBJ1-4	NA	TGTGCCAGCTCACCTACTAGGGATCTCTCGGGGGAAAAACTGTTTTTT	CASSPTRDLSGEKLFF
many	TRBV9	TRBJ2-5	TRBD1	TGTGCCAGCAGCGTAGGGGGACAGGCTCAAGAGACCCAGTACTTC	CASSVGGQAQETQYF
few	TRBV6-2/TRBV6-3	TRBJ2-6	TRBD1	TGTGCCAGCAAGGGACAGTTAGGGGCCAACGTCCTGACTTTC	CASKGQLGANVLTF
NA	TRBV6-5	TRBJ1-4	TRBD1	TGTGCCAGCAGTTACCGGACAGGGGCCGGAGACGATGAAAAACTGTTTTTT	CASSYRTGAGDDEKLFF
many	TRBV10-1	TRBJ2-2	NA	TGCGCCAGCAGTGAGAGCCCACGGCAGGACACCGGGGAGCTGTTTTTT	CASSESPRQDTGELFF
many	TRBV28	TRBJ1-2	NA	TGTGCCAGCAGTTTACCCGCTACAAAACGTGGCTACACCTTC	CASSLPATKRGYTF
once	TRBV5-1	TRBJ2-7	TRBD2	TGCGCCAGCAGCTTCGCGGGAGGGGGATTGGGCTACGAGCAGTACTTC	CASSFAGGGLGYEQYF
many	TRBV3-1	TRBJ2-6	NA	TGTGCCAGCAGCCCCCAGGTCGGTAGGAGCTCTGGGGCCAACGTCCTGACTTTC	CASSPQVGRSSGANVLTF
many	TRBV20-1	TRBJ2-3	TRBD2	TGCAGTGCCCTCGTACTAGCGGGAGCTTCAGGTACGCAGTATTTT	CSALVLAGASGTQYF
NA	TRBV28	TRBJ2-1	TRBD2	TGTGCCAGCAGTTTCAGGACTAGCAGTGAGCAGTTCTTC	CASSFRTSSEQFF
many	TRBV5-1	TRBJ2-1	NA	TGCGCCAGCACCTCTTACAATGAGCAGTTCTTC	CASTSYNEQFF
many	TRBV15	TRBJ2-1	TRBD2	TGTGCCACCAGCAGAGTGGCTAGCGGGAATGAGCAGTTCTTC	CATSRVASGNEQFF
many	TRBV6-5	TRBJ2-7	NA	TGTGCCAGCAGTTACTCGCTATCTGGGTTCTACGAGCAGTACTTC	CASSYSLSGFYEQYF
many	TRBV24-1	TRBJ1-5	TRBD1	TGTGCCACCAGTGATACAAGAACCGGGACAGGAAATCAGCCCCAGCATTTT	CATSDTRTGTGNQPQHF
NA	TRBV9	TRBJ2-5	TRBD1	TGTGCCAGCAGCGGAACGGGACAGACCCAAGAGACCCAGTACTTC	CASSGTGQTQETQYF
many	TRBV7-3	TRBJ2-5	TRBD2	TGTGCCAGCAGCGCCGGGACTAGCTTAAGAGAGACCCAGTACTTC	CASSAGTSLRETQYF
many	TRBV6-1	TRBJ1-2	TRBD1	TGTGCCAGCAGGCAGGGACAGAACTATGGCTACACCTTC	CASRQGQNYGYTF
NA	TRBV2	TRBJ1-4	TRBD1	TGTGCCAGCAGTGATGGGACAGGGAACAATGAAAAACTGTTTTTT	CASSDGTGNNEKLFF
many	TRBV24-1	TRBJ2-1	NA	TGTGCCACCAGTGATTCTAGACACCGATACAATGAGCAGTTCTTC	CATSDSRHRYNEQFF
NA	TRBV20-1	TRBJ2-3	TRBD2	TGCAGTGCTGCTACTAGCGGGAGGTCCTCAACAGATACGCAGTATTTT	CSAATSGRSSTDTQYF
NA	TRBV10-3	TRBJ1-5	NA	TGTGCCATCAGTGAGTCGAACGGGGCCCCTGGGAATCAGCCCCAGCATTTT	CAISESNGAPGNQPQHF
NA	TRBV2	TRBJ1-3	NA	TGTGCCAGCATGCAGGCCGCTGGAGGAAACACCATATATTTT	CASMQAAGGNTIYF
few	TRBV27	TRBJ2-2	NA	TGTGCCAGCAGTTTATCATGGGACACCGGGGAGCTGTTTTTT	CASSLSWDTGELFF
few	TRBV4-1	TRBJ1-2	NA	TGCGCCAGCAGCCAAGCCACAGCGAACTATGGCTACACCTTC	CASSQATANYGYTF
many	TRBV6-1	TRBJ1-1	TRBD1	TGTGCCAGCAGGGGACAGGGTGGCACTGAAGCTTTCTTT	CASRGQGGTEAFF
many	TRBV27	TRBJ1-2	TRBD1	TGTGCCAGCAGTTTAACAGGGGGCATGGTTGGCTACACCTTC	CASSLTGGMVGYTF
NA	TRBV29-1	TRBJ2-2	NA	TGCAGCGTTGTGCCAGGGAGTAAAACCGGGGAGCTGTTTTTT	CSVVPGSKTGELFF
many	TRBV30	TRBJ1-5	TRBD1	TGTGCCTGGGAAGACAGGGGGAACAATCAGCCCCAGCATTTT	CAWEDRGNNQPQHF
many	TRBV18	TRBJ1-6	TRBD1	TGTGCCAGCTCACCCGTGGACAGGGGGCTAGGATCACCCCTCCACTTT	CASSPVDRGLGSPLHF
many	TRBV10-3	TRBJ1-1	NA	TGTGCCATCAGTGAGGAGGTGAACACTGAAGCTTTCTTT	CAISEEVNTEAFF
many	TRBV28	TRBJ2-1	TRBD2	TGTGCCAGCAGTTTCCGAAGCGGGAGAAACGATGAGCAGTTCTTC	CASSFRSGRNDEQFF
NA	TRBV28	TRBJ2-6	TRBD1	TGTGCCAGCAGTAGACAGGGAAGTGGGGCCAACGTCCTGACTTTC	CASSRQGSGANVLTF
NA	TRBV12-3/TRBV12-4	TRBJ2-5	NA	TGTGCCAGCAGTCTATCCCCGTTAGGGACCGGAGAGACCCAGTACTTC	CASSLSPLGTGETQYF
many	TRBV28	TRBJ2-5	NA	TGTGCCAGCAGTCCGTCTTACGGGGCGAAAGAGACCCAGTACTTC	CASSPSYGAKETQYF
few	TRBV2	TRBJ2-2	TRBD2	TGTGCCAGCAGTAAAGTAGCGGGAGGGCCCTACACCGGGGAGCTGTTTTTT	CASSKVAGGPYTGELFF
many	TRBV9	TRBJ2-7	NA	TGTGCCAGCAGCGTAGTCGCGGGACCAGCCTACGAGCAGTACTTC	CASSVVAGPAYEQYF
many	TRBV12-3/TRBV12-4	TRBJ2-3	NA	TGTGCCAGCAGTTTAAGGGGTGTTGGCTCAGATACGCAGTATTTT	CASSLRGVGSDTQYF
many	TRBV28	TRBJ2-5	TRBD1	TGTGCCAGCAGTTTATTCCGCCCTCGGGACAGGGGCATGGAGACCCAGTACTTC	CASSLFRPRDRGMETQYF
NA	TRBV20-1	TRBJ2-5	NA	TGCAGTGCTAGGTCGATCCACGGGAGTTGGGAGACCCAGTACTTC	CSARSIHGSWETQYF
many	TRBV28	TRBJ1-5	NA	TGTGCCAGCAGTCGACCAAACCGGGGGGAGTATCAGCCCCAGCATTTT	CASSRPNRGEYQPQHF
NA	TRBV12-5	TRBJ1-1	NA	TGTGCTAGTGGCCTCCGACCCATTAGCACTGAAGCTTTCTTT	CASGLRPISTEAFF
NA	TRBV20-1	TRBJ2-5	TRBD1	TGCAGTGCCGGGACAGATAATCAAGAGACCCAGTACTTC	CSAGTDNQETQYF
few	TRBV19	TRBJ2-7	NA	TGTGCCAGTAGTATTTCTCAGGGATACGAGCAGTACTTC	CASSISQGYEQYF
NA	TRBV7-9	TRBJ2-6	TRBD2	TGTGCCAGCAGCTCAGGACCCCTAGCGGGGGTCTCTGGGGCCAACGTCCTGACTTTC	CASSSGPLAGVSGANVLTF
NA	TRBV5-1	TRBJ2-5	TRBD1	TGCGCCAGCAGCTTGGGCGATACGACAGGGCAAGAGACCCAGTACTTC	CASSLGDTTGQETQYF
many	TRBV7-3	TRBJ2-2	NA	TGTGCCAGCAGCTTAATTGGCGGTTCTTCCACCGGGGAGCTGTTTTTT	CASSLIGGSSTGELFF
many	TRBV7-2	TRBJ2-5	TRBD2	TGTGCCAGCAGCTTAGTTGGGGGACTAGCGGGGGAGACCCAGTACTTC	CASSLVGGLAGETQYF